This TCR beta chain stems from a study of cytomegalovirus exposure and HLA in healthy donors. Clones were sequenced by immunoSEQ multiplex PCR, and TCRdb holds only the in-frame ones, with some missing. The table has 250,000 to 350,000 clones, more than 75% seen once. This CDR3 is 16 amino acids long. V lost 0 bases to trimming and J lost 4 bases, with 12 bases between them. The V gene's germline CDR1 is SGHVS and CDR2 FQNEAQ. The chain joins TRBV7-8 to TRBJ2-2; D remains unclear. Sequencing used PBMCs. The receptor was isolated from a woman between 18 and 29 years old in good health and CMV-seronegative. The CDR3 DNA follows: TGTGCCAGCAGCTTAGCCGCAGACTCCTTCACCGGGGAGCTGTTTTTT. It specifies CASSLAADSFTGELFF.